This T cell receptor (beta chain) was captured in a study of PD-1 blockade in classical Hodgkin lymphoma. In every patient, relapse followed autologous stem cell transplantation, while exposure to brentuximab vedotin differed. Magnetic negative selection served to purify CD4+ T cells out of PBMCs that had been thawed. Method: immunoSEQ multiplex PCR; TCRdb's copy keeps in-frame clones and lacks some. The data hold 30,000 to 40,000 clones, with 80% to 95% observed a single time. Specimen: CD4+ T cells from blood, collected at baseline. This clonotype originated in a human donor with classical Hodgkin lymphoma.

CDR3 sequence reads: CASSPITSGASYF. The CDR3 DNA reads as TGTGCCAGCAGTCCAATCACTAGCGGTGCCTCGTACTTC. This chain uses TRBV6-1 with TRBJ2-7, with 8 bases that match TRBD2. CDR1 is MNHNS and CDR2 is SASEGT in the germline V gene. The CDR3 spans 13 residues. V gave up 5 bases and J gave up 12 bases; unmatched junction bases: 12.